The present TCR beta chain was sequenced within a study of blood T cell repertoires in COVID-19. Whole-study context: The study drew acute and convalescent COVID-19 samples from the United States, Italy and Spain. PBMCs, B-cell-depleted T cells, or T cells were the source of the cDNA or gDNA that made up the material.

Original analysis: The authors estimated nucleated cell counts from reference gene primer amplification. The protocol was immunoSEQ multiplex PCR, while the TCRdb copy is restricted to in-frame clones and leaves out a portion. Clone size and the V and J calls come from that table; the DNA yielded D and trimming. Found here are under 350,000 clones, 85% of them singletons; the top ten hold 13%. In germline, CDR1 is SGHNT, CDR2 YYREEE (reference sequence). V dropped 5 bases and J dropped 7; count of bases not matched to a gene: 7. CDR3 length equals 16 residues. A single count supports this clone. The sample consisted of peripheral blood. This sequence joins TRBV5-4 and TRBJ2-1; TRBD2 aligns across 15 bases. The source of this sequence is a human donor in a cohort sampled during active COVID-19. CDR3 loop: CASSWTSGRGFNEQFF. The CDR3 DNA reads TGTGCCAGCAGTTGGACTAGCGGGAGGGGGTTTAATGAGCAGTTCTTC.